Following are 17 T cell receptor beta chains from one sample sequenced in a study of CD8+CD57+ T cells in acquired aplastic anemia (dated 2018 in TCRdb). The instrument was an Illumina HiSeq 2000. TCR beta VDJ combination and CDR3 sequence profiling used genomic DNA as the template. The raw public data were reprocessed by TCRdb itself: fastp quality trimming at Q25, MiXCR clonotype calling, in-frame beta chains only. Here each entry gathers all rows of one CDR3 protein and keeps the most common genes and DNA. The sample records approximately 220,000 distinct CDR3 sequences, less than 60% of which are singletons. 15% to 20% of the sample comes from the top ten. Patients chosen for sequencing had shown expansion of CD8+CD57+ cells by flow cytometry. Input material: sorted CD4+, CD8+, or CD8+CD57+ T cells (not recorded which) from PBMCs. Receptors were obtained from a human donor with aplastic anemia.

The chain employs TRBV20-1 and TRBJ2-2; D not resolved. V was trimmed by 3 bases and J by 4 bases, leaving 3 bases between them. Germline V lookup: CDR1 DFQATT, CDR2 SNEGSKA (reference sequence). This CDR3 has 11 residues. The DNA for the CDR3 is TGCAGTGCTAGTGGCACCGGGGAGCTGTTTTTT. Its protein is CSASGTGELFF.

This clonotype was seen many times. This chain joins TRBV7-2 and TRBJ1-3; D uncertain. V dropped 1 base and J dropped 3 bases, with 10 bases sitting between them. Per the germline V gene, CDR1 is SGHTA and CDR2 is FQGNSA. There are 15 residues in the CDR3. The chain's CDR3 is CASSLESASGNTIYF. CDR3 sequence (DNA): TGTGCCAGCAGCTTAGAAAGTGCTAGTGGAAACACCATATATTTT.

This clonotype was recorded many times. The chain uses TRBV24-1 and TRBJ1-5; 12 bases align to TRBD1. The length of the CDR3 is 19 residues. V lost 5 bases, J lost 2 bases, and 12 bases stayed unmatched. Germline V gene data show CDR1 as KGHDR and CDR2 as SFDVKD. The CDR3 DNA reads TGTGCCACCAGTGCACCCGGGACAGGGGGCCCGGGAGGCAATCAGCCCCAGCATTTT. Amino acids: CATSAPGTGGPGGNQPQHF.

As concerns this clonotype: A much larger clone is a single base away; this may be a read error. The gene calls are TRBV30 and TRBJ1-1, with D unclear. The length of the CDR3 is 13 residues. Between the trimmed V and J ends, which lost 2 bases and 1 base, there was a span of 8 bases. The V gene's germline CDR1 is GTSNPN and CDR2 SVGIG (reference sequence). CDR3 nucleotide sequence: TGTGCCTGGAGTAAGGAGCGGAACACTGAAGCTTTCTTT. Translation: CAWSKERNTEAFF.

As to this clonotype: A read error is possible here, since a much larger clone lies one base away. The chain employs TRBV20-1 and TRBJ1-1; D gene uncertain. The CDR3 runs 13 residues. Germline V CDR1 and CDR2: DFQATT, SNEGSKA (reference sequence). Here the CDR3 reads CSATPDGNTGAFF. Here the CDR3 DNA reads TGCAGTGCTACCCCTGACGGGAACACTGGAGCTTTCTTT.

This clonotype was counted a few times. As DNA, the CDR3 is TGTGCCAGCAGTGAGTTCTCGGACAGGGGCTACGAGCAGTACTTC. This encodes CASSEFSDRGYEQYF. The chain has TRBV25-1 and TRBJ2-7; 9 bases match TRBD1. Per germline, CDR1 MGHDK and CDR2 SYGVNS. The CDR3 extends over 15 amino acids. V gave up 3 bases and J gave up 3 bases; unmatched junction bases: 6.

This clonotype was detected ten times or more. V usage is TRBV11-3 and J usage is TRBJ2-1; D is unclear. Germline-derived CDR1 and CDR2 are SGHNT and YENEEA. CDR3 size: 13 residues. The V end was cut by 0 bases, the J end by 6 bases, with 6 bases between. The DNA of the CDR3 is TGTGCCAGCAGCTTAGACATGCTCAATGAGCAGTTCTTC. Encoded protein: CASSLDMLNEQFF.

This clonotype was observed many times. The rearrangement joins TRBV12-3 or TRBV12-4 to TRBJ2-2; perhaps TRBD1 as D (6 bases). The CDR3 loop spans 14 amino acids. V gave up 5 bases and J gave up 2 bases, with 9 bases separating them. The DNA of the CDR3 is TGTGCCAGCAGTCCGGACAGAAACACCGGGGAGCTGTTTTTT. Protein: CASSPDRNTGELFF.

Notes on this clonotype: Compared with germline, one end of the junction differs, possibly owing to a read error. J is TRBJ1-4 and V is TRBV20-1, with D possibly TRBD1 on 5 matching bases. CDR1 and CDR2 from the germline V gene are DFQATT and SNEGSKA (reference sequence). This CDR3 region has 17 residues. CDR3 nucleotide sequence: TGCAGTGCTAGGCTCCCCCCCACCTGGGACCGGAATGAAGAACTGTTTTTT. Translation: CSARLPPTWDRNEELFF.

As regards this clonotype: One end of the junction is discordant with germline, which a read error may explain. The V call is TRBV5-1, the J call TRBJ1-1, with unresolved D. The CDR3 has 14 amino acids. The V gene's germline CDR1 is SGHRS and CDR2 YFSETQ. CDR3 in amino acids: CAGSLFDGNTEAFF. DNA of the CDR3: TGCGCCGGCAGCTTGTTTGATGGGAACACTGAAGCTTTCTTT.

This clonotype appeared a single time. The chain carries TRBV19 and TRBJ2-7, with 7 bases that match TRBD1. This CDR3 has 14 residues. Germline loops: CDR1 LNHDA, CDR2 SQIVND (reference sequence). The CDR3 DNA follows: TGTGCTAGAGATCGTAGGGGGCGCATCAACGAGCAGTACTTC. It translates to CARDRRGRINEQYF. Supplemented by reference TRBV19 and TRBJ2-7, the full variable domain reads DGGITQSPKYLFRKEGQNVTLSCEQNLNHDAMYWYRQDPGQGLRLIYYSQIVNDFQKGDIAEGYSVSREKKESFPLTVTSAQKNPTAFYLCARDRRGRINEQYFGPGTRLTVT.

The chain combines TRBV20-1 with TRBJ1-5; D is unresolved. From germline, CDR1 is DFQATT and CDR2 SNEGSKA (reference sequence). Trimming removed 4 bases from V and 4 bases from J, with 14 bases in between. CDR3 length: 14 residues. CDR3 DNA: TGCAGTGCTACCTCCGGGGAGAGAAATCAGCCCCAGCATTTT. Protein: CSATSGERNQPQHF.

On this clonotype: This may stem from a read error, because a much larger clone lies one nucleotide away. The V and J genes are TRBV6-1 and TRBJ1-4, with TRBD1 matching over 7 bases. Germline V gene data show CDR1 as MNHNS and CDR2 as SASEGT. This CDR3 region has 14 residues. J lost 7 bases, V lost 11 bases, and 13 bases had no gene match. Written as DNA, the CDR3 is TGTGCCGCATACAGGGGTCCGGGGAGTGAAAAACTGTTTTTT. The encoded protein is CAAYRGPGSEKLFF.

This clonotype has at least ten counts. V and J are TRBV7-9 and TRBJ1-3; D is unresolved. Germline V gene lookup returns CDR1 SEHNR and CDR2 FQNEAQ (reference sequence). Trimming stripped 3 bases from V and 7 bases from J, with 7 bases between. The CDR3 covers 12 residues. The CDR3 loop reads CASSFETNTIYF. The CDR3 nucleotides read TGTGCCAGCAGCTTCGAAACGAACACCATATATTTT.

This chain joins TRBV7-4 and TRBJ1-6, with D possibly matching TRBD1 (6 bases). The CDR3 length is 14 residues. Germline V gene sequence: CDR1 SGHVT, CDR2 SQSDAQ. The V and J ends lost 3 bases and 7 bases respectively, with 10 bases between them. CDR3: CASSFTGMNSPLHF. In DNA form, the CDR3 reads TGTGCCAGCAGCTTTACAGGGATGAATTCACCCCTCCACTTT. Looking up the rest from reference TRBV7-4 and TRBJ1-6 gives the full variable domain: GAGVSQSPRYKVAKRGRDVALRCDSISGHVTLYWYRQTLGQGSEVLTYSQSDAQRDKSGRPSGRFSAERPERSVSTLKIQRTEQGDSAVYLCASSFTGMNSPLHFGNGTRLTVT.

There are many counts of this clonotype. The chain uses TRBV6-5 and TRBJ1-2; TRBD1 aligns across 7 bases. CDR1 and CDR2 from the germline V gene are MNHEY and SVGAGI. The CDR3 has 14 amino acids. V was clipped by 2 bases and J by 4 bases; unmatched bases: 4. CDR3 loop: CASSYGGQLYGYTF. In nucleotides, the CDR3 is TGTGCCAGCAGTTACGGGGGACAGCTCTATGGCTACACCTTC.

This clonotype was observed at least ten times. The chain carries TRBV7-9 and TRBJ2-7, with D perhaps TRBD1 or TRBD2 (6 bases each). The CDR3 totals 15 residues. Between the trimmed V and J ends, which lost 2 bases and 0 bases, there was a span of 11 bases. Germline assignment: CDR1 SEHNR and CDR2 FQNEAQ (reference sequence). The CDR3 DNA reads TGTGCCAGCAGCTTAAAAGGGGGGAGCTCCTACGAGCAGTACTTC. Protein: CASSLKGGSSYEQYF.